A selection of T cell receptor beta chains follows, all from one sample in a study of blood T cell repertoires in COVID-19. The table came from immunoSEQ multiplex PCR; TCRdb's copy has only in-frame clones and leaves some out. The data contain roughly 190,000 clones, roughly 82% of them singletons. Sequenced input: peripheral blood. Receptors were obtained from a woman between 55 and 75 years old with COVID-19, enrolled during active disease. The CDR3 runs from the conserved cysteine through the conserved F or W. Expanded clones are given a class, and other clones once, few, many or no size at all.

clone size,J gene,V gene,CDR3 protein
-,TRBJ2-2,TRBV9,CASSVVSLALNTGELFF
-,TRBJ2-7,TRBV3-1/TRBV3-2,CASSQGVRYEQYF
-,TRBJ2-7,TRBV7-9,CASTPRESYEQYF
-,TRBJ1-4,TRBV28,CASSLGGPGLNEKLFF
once,TRBJ1-1,TRBV7-3,CASRKQGGGTEAFF
-,TRBJ2-7,TRBV6-5,CASSRPSTGLHEQYF
-,TRBJ1-1,TRBV6-5,CASSLDRVKTEAFF
-,TRBJ2-4,TRBV27,CASSLGALAKNIQYF
few,TRBJ1-2,TRBV5-1,CASSPGTANYGYTF
-,TRBJ2-1,TRBV28,CASSSRGAAYNEQFF
-,TRBJ2-2,TRBV7-3,CASSPPRAGSNTGELFF
-,TRBJ2-7,TRBV2,CASSTRPGLAFSEQYF
-,TRBJ2-5,TRBV7-8,CASSLAGGVETQYF
few,TRBJ2-3,TRBV2,CASSRGHADTQYF
-,TRBJ2-7,TRBV6-2/TRBV6-3,CASSYLGQGYEQYF
-,TRBJ1-1,TRBV7-6,CASRDRGMNTEAFF
-,TRBJ2-5,TRBV7-9,CASSSPGRKETQYF
-,TRBJ2-6,TRBV6-6,CASSRVTGGASGANVLTF
few,TRBJ1-5,TRBV7-2,CASSQSNQPQHF
-,TRBJ2-3,TRBV9,CASSTITDTQYF
-,TRBJ2-1,TRBV19,CASSSTGGLAGGNEQFF
-,TRBJ2-7,TRBV28,CASTQAGRGSYEQYF
-,TRBJ2-2,TRBV18,CASSPMGLNGGTGELFF
once,TRBJ2-7,TRBV5-4,CASSSGLAESYEQYF
-,TRBJ1-6,TRBV15,CATSPDRSAYNSPLHF
-,TRBJ2-5,TRBV24-1,CATSDVGHGETQYF
-,TRBJ2-5,TRBV5-4,CASSLSGGLGSETQYF
-,TRBJ1-1,TRBV11-2,CASSPIGRGTEAFF
-,TRBJ2-1,TRBV9,CASSVEVARDEQFF
-,TRBJ1-2,TRBV19,CASSPTPDYGYTF
-,TRBJ2-7,TRBV19,CASSPLPAGGNYEQYF
-,TRBJ2-7,TRBV28,CATAGTGALLYEQYF
-,TRBJ2-7,TRBV20-1,CSASRTSYEQYF
-,TRBJ2-1,TRBV18,CASSTRAGAPNEQFF
once,TRBJ2-1,TRBV10-1,CASSESYTNNEQFF
-,TRBJ1-2,TRBV4-1,CASSQGTASGYGYTF
-,TRBJ1-1,TRBV7-8,CASSPGWQNTEAFF
-,TRBJ1-1,TRBV6-5,CASSYGTTHTEAFF
-,TRBJ1-1,TRBV3-1/TRBV3-2,CASSPLRNTEAFF